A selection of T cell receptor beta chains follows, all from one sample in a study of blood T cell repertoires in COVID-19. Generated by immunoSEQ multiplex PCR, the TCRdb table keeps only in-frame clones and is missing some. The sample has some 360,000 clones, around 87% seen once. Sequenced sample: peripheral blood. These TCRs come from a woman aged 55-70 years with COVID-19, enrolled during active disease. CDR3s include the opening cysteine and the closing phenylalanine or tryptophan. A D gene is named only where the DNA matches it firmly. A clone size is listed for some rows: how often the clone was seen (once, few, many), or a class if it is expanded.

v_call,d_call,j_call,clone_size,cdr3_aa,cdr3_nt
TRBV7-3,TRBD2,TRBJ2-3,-,CASSLTLFGGTDTQYF,TGTGCCAGCAGCTTAACCCTCTTCGGGGGGACAGATACGCAGTATTTT
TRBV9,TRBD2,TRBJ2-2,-,CASSANPRTSGTSGTGELFF,TGTGCCAGCAGCGCGAACCCTCGGACTAGCGGGACCTCGGGCACCGGGGAGCTGTTTTTT
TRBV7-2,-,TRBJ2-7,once,CASSSSGGYEQYF,TGTGCCAGCAGCTCCAGCGGCGGCTACGAGCAGTACTTC
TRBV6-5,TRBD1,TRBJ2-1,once,CASSYSLKTGDSEQFF,TGTGCCAGCAGTTACTCGCTAAAGACAGGGGATAGTGAGCAGTTCTTC
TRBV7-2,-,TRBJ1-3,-,CASSPQGSGNTIYF,TGTGCCAGCAGCCCCCAGGGCTCTGGAAACACCATATATTTT
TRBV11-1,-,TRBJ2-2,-,CASSLEGVGELFF,TGTGCCAGCAGCTTAGAAGGGGTCGGGGAGCTGTTTTTT
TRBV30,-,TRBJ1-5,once,CAWSVDSSNQPQHF,TGTGCCTGGAGTGTAGACAGTAGCAATCAGCCCCAGCATTTT
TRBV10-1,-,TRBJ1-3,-,CASSESALSGNTIYF,TGCGCCAGCAGTGAGTCAGCTCTCTCTGGAAACACCATATATTTT
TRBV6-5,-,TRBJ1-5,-,CASSRVISNQPQHF,TGTGCCAGCAGTCGGGTTATTAGCAATCAGCCCCAGCATTTT
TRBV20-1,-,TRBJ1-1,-,CSARDRVEAFF,TGCAGTGCTAGAGATCGCGTTGAAGCTTTCTTT
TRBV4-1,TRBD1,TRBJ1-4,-,CASSQPTGGITNEKLFF,TGCGCCAGCAGCCAACCAACAGGGGGCATAACTAATGAAAAACTGTTTTTT
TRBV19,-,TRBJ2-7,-,CASSGWGPSSYEQYF,TGTGCCAGTAGTGGGTGGGGGCCGAGCTCCTACGAGCAGTACTTC
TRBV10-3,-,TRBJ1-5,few,CAISERAGGNQPQHF,TGTGCCATCAGTGAGCGGGCAGGGGGCAATCAGCCCCAGCATTTT
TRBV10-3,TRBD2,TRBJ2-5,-,CAVGTSGGSETQYF,TGTGCCGTTGGGACTAGCGGGGGAAGTGAGACCCAGTACTTC
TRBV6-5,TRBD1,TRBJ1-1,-,CASSYSRTGSTEAFF,TGTGCCAGCAGTTACTCGAGGACAGGTAGCACTGAAGCTTTCTTT
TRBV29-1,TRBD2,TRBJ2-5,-,CSVGTSGGVLETQYF,TGCAGCGTTGGGACTAGCGGGGGGGTCCTGGAGACCCAGTACTTC
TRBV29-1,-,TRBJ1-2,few,CSVDTAGRGSYTF,TGCAGCGTTGACACGGCAGGGCGGGGAAGCTACACCTTC
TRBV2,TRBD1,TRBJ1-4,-,CASLYRGSNEKLFF,TGTGCCAGCCTTTACAGGGGATCTAATGAAAAACTGTTTTTT
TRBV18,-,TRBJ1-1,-,CASRQSLNTEAFF,TGTGCCAGCCGACAGAGTTTGAACACTGAAGCTTTCTTT
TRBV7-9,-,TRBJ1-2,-,CASSLVGDTYGYTF,TGTGCCAGCAGCTTAGTGGGGGACACCTATGGCTACACCTTC
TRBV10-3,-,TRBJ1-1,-,CATREGGGRTEAFF,TGTGCCACCAGAGAGGGGGGCGGGCGGACTGAAGCTTTCTTT
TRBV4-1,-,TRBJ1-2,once,CASSQVATLPYGYTF,TGCGCCAGCAGCCAAGTAGCGACCCTCCCCTATGGCTACACCTTC
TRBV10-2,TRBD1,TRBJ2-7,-,CASRGDRVIQYF,TGCGCCAGCCGTGGGGACAGGGTGATACAGTACTTC
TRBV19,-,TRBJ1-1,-,CASSFRTEAFF,TGTGCCAGTAGTTTCCGCACTGAAGCTTTCTTT
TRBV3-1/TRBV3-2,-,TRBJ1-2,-,CASSQAGGGYTF,TGTGCCAGCAGCCAGGCGGGGGGTGGCTACACCTTC
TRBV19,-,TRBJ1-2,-,CATSQDSYGYTF,TGTGCCACCTCACAGGATTCTTATGGCTACACCTTC
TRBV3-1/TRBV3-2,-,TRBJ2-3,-,CASSPIYGGGDTQYF,TGTGCCAGCAGCCCCATCTACGGGGGTGGAGATACGCAGTATTTT
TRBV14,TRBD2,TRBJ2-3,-,CASSLPRGTSGGISTDTQYF,TGTGCCAGCAGCCTCCCCAGGGGGACTAGCGGGGGAATAAGCACAGATACGCAGTATTTT
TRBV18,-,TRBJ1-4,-,CASSPLPWGGRDEKLFF,TGTGCCAGCTCACCACTACCGTGGGGGGGACGCGATGAAAAACTGTTTTTT
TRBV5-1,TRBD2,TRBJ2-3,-,CASSLVPSGGLADTQYF,TGCGCCAGCAGCTTGGTGCCTAGCGGGGGGTTGGCAGATACGCAGTATTTT
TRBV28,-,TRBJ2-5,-,CASNYRKETQYF,TGTGCCAGCAATTACAGGAAGGAGACCCAGTACTTC
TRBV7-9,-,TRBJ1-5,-,CASSFGISGLQPQHF,TGTGCCAGCAGCTTCGGCATCAGCGGGCTGCAGCCCCAGCATTTT
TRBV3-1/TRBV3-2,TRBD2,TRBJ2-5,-,CASSQNSGKGTQYF,TGTGCCAGCAGCCAAAATAGCGGGAAGGGGACCCAGTACTTC
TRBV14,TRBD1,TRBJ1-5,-,CANRQGPGHF,TGTGCCAACCGACAGGGGCCGGGGCATTTT
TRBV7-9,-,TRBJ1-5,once,CASSLGAFQPQHF,TGTGCCAGCAGCTTAGGGGCTTTTCAGCCCCAGCATTTT
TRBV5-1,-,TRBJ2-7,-,CASSLNRDNIYEQYF,TGCGCCAGCAGCTTGAACCGGGACAACATCTACGAGCAGTACTTC
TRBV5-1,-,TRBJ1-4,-,CASSPTGATNEKLFF,TGCGCCAGCAGCCCTACAGGCGCAACTAATGAAAAACTGTTTTTT
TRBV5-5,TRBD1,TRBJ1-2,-,CASSLIFERQGIQGYTF,TGTGCCAGCAGCTTGATCTTTGAGCGACAGGGGATACAGGGCTACACCTTC
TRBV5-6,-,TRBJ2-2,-,CASSLETGLGRELFF,TGTGCCAGCAGCTTGGAAACAGGGCTGGGCCGGGAGCTGTTTTTT
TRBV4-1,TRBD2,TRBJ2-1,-,CASSLGLAGNNEQFF,TGCGCCAGCAGCCTCGGACTAGCGGGGAACAATGAGCAGTTCTTC
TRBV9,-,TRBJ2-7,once,CASSVGWDLRYEQYF,TGTGCCAGCAGCGTAGGGTGGGACTTACGCTACGAGCAGTACTTC
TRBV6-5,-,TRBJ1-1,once,CASSPRQSEAFF,TGTGCCAGCAGTCCTCGACAGTCTGAAGCTTTCTTT
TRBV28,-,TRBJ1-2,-,CASGKQNTLYGYTF,TGTGCCAGCGGTAAACAGAACACGCTCTATGGCTACACCTTC
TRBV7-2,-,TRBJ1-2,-,CASSLAGRPPYYGYTF,TGTGCCAGCAGCTTAGCGGGCAGGCCCCCCTACTATGGCTACACCTTC
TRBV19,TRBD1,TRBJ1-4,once,CASRGLGNEKLFF,TGTGCCAGCAGGGGGCTCGGTAATGAAAAACTGTTTTTT
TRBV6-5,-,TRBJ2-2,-,CASLSGTGELFF,TGTGCCAGTTTGTCGGGGACCGGGGAGCTGTTTTTT
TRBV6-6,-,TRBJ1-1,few,CASSYSVGENTEAFF,TGTGCCAGCAGTTACTCAGTAGGGGAGAACACTGAAGCTTTCTTT
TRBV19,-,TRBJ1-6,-,CASRVSSYNSPLHF,TGTGCCAGTAGAGTGAGCTCCTATAATTCACCCCTCCACTTT
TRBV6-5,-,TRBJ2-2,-,CASTPRGADTGELFF,TGTGCCAGCACCCCCAGGGGCGCAGACACCGGGGAGCTGTTTTTT
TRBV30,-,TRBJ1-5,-,CAWSEPRSSYNQPQHF,TGTGCCTGGAGTGAACCGAGATCCTCATACAATCAGCCCCAGCATTTT
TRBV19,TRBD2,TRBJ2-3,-,CASNPGGATDTQYF,TGTGCCAGTAATCCCGGGGGGGCGACAGATACGCAGTATTTT
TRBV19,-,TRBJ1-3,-,CASSSSTWFMDTIYF,TGTGCCAGTAGTTCATCGACATGGTTCATGGACACCATATATTTT
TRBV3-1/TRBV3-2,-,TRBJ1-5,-,CASSHRLVQGQPQHF,TGTGCCAGCAGCCACCGCTTGGTTCAGGGCCAGCCCCAGCATTTT
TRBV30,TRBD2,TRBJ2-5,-,CAWTPAGTSVYETQYF,TGTGCCTGGACCCCGGCCGGGACTAGCGTATACGAGACCCAGTACTTC